What follows describes a single T cell receptor beta chain. As yet, its antigen is unknown. This entry belongs to a study of long-term antiretroviral therapy in people with HIV. General study results and limits: In HIV, the repertoires covered a tighter span of CDR3 lengths than in controls.

Trimming pared 0 bases from V and 2 bases from J, leaving 10 bases between. Germline lookup yields CDR1 SGHDN and CDR2 FVKESK. This CDR3 region has 16 residues. The authors ran the immunoSEQ assay, v3.0, at survey level. Profiling relied on immunoSEQ multiplex PCR, and the TCRdb table lists in-frame clones only, not all of them. The repertoire holds tens of thousands of clones, with roughly 96% as singletons. No fewer than two post-ART and no fewer than one pre-ART PBMC samples existed for each donor. Every HIV-positive participant received treatment in the United States. The starting material was unsorted PBMCs, obtained 6 to 6.5 years after starting antiretroviral therapy. The sequence derives from a man aged 25 to 40 with HIV. V usage is TRBV14 and J usage is TRBJ2-2; tentatively, D is TRBD1 (5 bases). The CDR3 DNA sequence: TGTGCCAGCAGCCAAGATGAGCAGGGCAACACCGGGGAGCTGTTTTTT. Translation: CASSQDEQGNTGELFF. Full variable domain (rest looked up from reference TRBV14 and TRBJ2-2): EAGVTQFPSHSVIEKGQTVTLRCDPISGHDNLYWYRRVMGKEIKFLLHFVKESKQDESGMPNNRFLAERTGGTYSTLKVQPAELEDSGVYFCASSQDEQGNTGELFFGEGSRLTVL.